Below are 7 T cell receptor beta chains sequenced from a single sample in a study of cytomegalovirus exposure and HLA in healthy donors. Use of 60 Vbeta and 13 Jbeta primers characterized the PCR. Measured with immunoSEQ multiplex PCR; TCRdb has only the in-frame clones, and not every one. In the table there are 150,000 to 200,000 clones, 77% of which are singletons. The sequenced sample consisted of PBMCs. Every receptor here comes from a woman aged 25 to 39 in good health and CMV-seropositive.

The genes are TRBV6-1 and TRBJ1-1; D gene uncertain. This CDR3 comprises 14 residues. Looked up from germline, CDR1 is MNHNS and CDR2 is SASEGT. The V and J ends lost 6 bases and 4 bases respectively, with 15 bases between them. This CDR3 is CASSKWASSTEAFF. Here the CDR3 DNA reads TGTGCCAGCAGCAAGTGGGCGTCGAGCACTGAAGCTTTCTTT.

V and J are TRBV28 and TRBJ2-1; TRBD1 matches at 8 bases. Germline CDR1 MDHEN, CDR2 SYDVKM. V lost 5 bases, J lost 5 bases, and 11 bases stayed unmatched. The CDR3 loop spans 16 amino acids. CDR3 residues: CASSHPRTGPNNEQFF. The CDR3 DNA sequence: TGTGCCAGCAGTCACCCTCGGACAGGGCCCAACAATGAGCAGTTCTTC.

This clone appeared a single time. The chain recombines TRBV11-3 with TRBJ2-1; 12 nucleotides line up with TRBD1. This CDR3 contains 17 residues. The J segment lost 10 bases and the V segment lost 3 bases, leaving 13 bases of the junction unmatched. In germline, CDR1 is SGHNT, CDR2 YENEEA. This CDR3 reads CASSFPAAGTGGREQFF. CDR3 in DNA: TGTGCCAGCAGCTTCCCCGCCGCCGGGACAGGGGGCCGAGAGCAGTTCTTC.

This clone was observed a few times. This chain uses TRBV25-1 with TRBJ2-5; D unclear. The germline V gene encodes CDR1 MGHDK and CDR2 SYGVNS. This CDR3 region has 11 residues. The V end lost 7 bases, the J end lost 0 bases, and 3 bases lay between the germline ends. Here the CDR3 reads CASTDQETQYF. The CDR3 nucleotides are TGTGCCAGCACAGACCAAGAGACCCAGTACTTC.

The V and J genes are TRBV10-2 and TRBJ2-1, with 11 bases lining up with TRBD2. The CDR3 spans 15 residues. In germline, CDR1 is WSHSY, CDR2 SAAADI. With 6 bases clipped from V and 1 base from J, the junction kept 2 bases outside the gene matches. The DNA of the CDR3 is TGCGCCAGCAGCGGGACTAGCGGATCCTACAATGAGCAGTTCTTC. It encodes CASSGTSGSYNEQFF.

This chain links TRBV19 with TRBJ2-5, with TRBD2 as a possible D gene (5 bases). The germline V and J ends were trimmed by 1 base and 1 base, with 7 bases remaining between them. The CDR3 consists of 14 residues. CDR1 is LNHDA and CDR2 is SQIVND in the germline V gene (reference sequence). The CDR3 sequence is CASSIGGLQETQYF. The CDR3, as DNA: TGTGCCAGTAGTATAGGAGGGCTCCAAGAGACCCAGTACTTC.

The chain joins TRBV28 to TRBJ1-2, with D unresolved. Germline CDR1 and CDR2: MDHEN and SYDVKM. The CDR3 consists of 15 residues. The germline V and J ends were trimmed by 1 base and 4 bases, with 13 bases remaining between them. The CDR3 loop is CASSLLSFNSYGYTF. The CDR3 DNA reads as TGTGCCAGCAGTTTATTATCCTTTAACTCCTATGGCTACACCTTC.